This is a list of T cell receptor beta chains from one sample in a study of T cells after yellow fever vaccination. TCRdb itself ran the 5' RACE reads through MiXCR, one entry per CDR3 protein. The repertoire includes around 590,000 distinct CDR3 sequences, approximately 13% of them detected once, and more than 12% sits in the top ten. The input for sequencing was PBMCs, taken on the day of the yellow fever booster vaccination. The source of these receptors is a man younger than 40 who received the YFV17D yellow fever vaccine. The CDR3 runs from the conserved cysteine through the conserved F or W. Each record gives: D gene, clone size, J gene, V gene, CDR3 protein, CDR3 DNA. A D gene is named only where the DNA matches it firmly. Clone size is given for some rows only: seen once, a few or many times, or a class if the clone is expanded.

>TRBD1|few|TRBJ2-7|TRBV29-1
CSAGDSQIYEQYF
TGCAGCGCAGGGGACAGCCAAATCTACGAGCAGTACTTC
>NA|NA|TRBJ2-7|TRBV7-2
CASSIGAYETDEQYF
TGTGCCAGCAGCATCGGGGCTTACGAAACGGACGAGCAGTACTTC
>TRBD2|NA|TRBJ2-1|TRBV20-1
CSANPTSGSRGEQFF
TGCAGTGCTAATCCGACTAGCGGGAGTCGTGGTGAGCAGTTCTTC
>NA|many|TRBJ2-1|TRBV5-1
CASSLRYNEQFF
TGCGCCAGCAGCCTCCGATACAATGAGCAGTTCTTC
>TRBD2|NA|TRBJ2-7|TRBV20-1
CSARATSGPYEQYF
TGCAGTGCTAGGGCGACTAGCGGGCCCTACGAGCAGTACTTC
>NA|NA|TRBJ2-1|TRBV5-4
CASSYNPATENEQFF
TGTGCCAGCAGCTATAATCCGGCTACTGAGAATGAGCAGTTCTTC
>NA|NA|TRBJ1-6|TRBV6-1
CASSEGVTSPDLSPLHF
TGTGCCAGCAGTGAAGGTGTAACGTCCCCGGACCTTTCACCCCTCCACTTT
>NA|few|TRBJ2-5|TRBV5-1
CASSLFQGMETQYF
TGCGCCAGCAGCTTATTCCAGGGTATGGAGACCCAGTACTTC
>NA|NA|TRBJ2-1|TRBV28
CASSFPGSSRNNEQFF
TGTGCCAGCAGTTTTCCCGGGAGTTCGAGGAACAATGAGCAGTTCTTC
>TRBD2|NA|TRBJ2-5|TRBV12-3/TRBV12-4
CASRPTSGSQETQYF
TGTGCCAGCAGACCGACTAGCGGGAGTCAGGAGACCCAGTACTTC
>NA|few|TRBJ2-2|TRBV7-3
CASSPAAWVGGGELFF
TGTGCCAGCAGCCCCGCCGCCTGGGTCGGGGGCGGGGAGCTGTTTTTT
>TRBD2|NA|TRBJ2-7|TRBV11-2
CASSIRTSGYEQYF
TGTGCCAGCAGCATTCGGACTAGCGGCTACGAGCAGTACTTC
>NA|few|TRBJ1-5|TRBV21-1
CASSKCGRVGRQPQHF
TGTGCCAGCAGCAAATGTGGGAGGGTTGGTCGTCAGCCCCAGCATTTT
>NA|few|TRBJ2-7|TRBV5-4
CASSPDTNYEQYF
TGTGCCAGCAGCCCCGACACCAACTACGAGCAGTACTTC
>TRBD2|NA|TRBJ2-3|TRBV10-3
CAISDPSGTSGSKSDTQYF
TGTGCCATCAGTGACCCGTCCGGGACTAGCGGGAGTAAATCAGATACGCAGTATTTT
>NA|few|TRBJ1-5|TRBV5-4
CASSISGLNQPQHF
TGTGCCAGCAGCATCTCTGGCCTCAATCAGCCCCAGCATTTT
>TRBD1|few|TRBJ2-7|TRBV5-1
CASSLTSGTGRYEQYF
TGCGCCAGCAGCTTGACGTCCGGGACAGGGCGCTACGAGCAGTACTTC
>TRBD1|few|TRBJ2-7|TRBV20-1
CSWWDPVDRGPHEQYF
TGCAGTTGGTGGGACCCCGTAGACAGGGGGCCGCACGAGCAGTACTTC
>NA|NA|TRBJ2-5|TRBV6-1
CASSTPRGADQETQYF
TGTGCCAGCAGTACCCCGAGAGGGGCCGATCAAGAGACCCAGTACTTC
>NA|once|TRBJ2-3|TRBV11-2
CASSSDLVTLTQYF
TGTGCCAGCAGCTCGGACTTAGTCACCCTTACGCAGTATTTT
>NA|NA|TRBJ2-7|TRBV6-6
CASSYGQANEQYF
TGTGCCAGCAGTTACGGCCAGGCGAACGAGCAGTACTTC
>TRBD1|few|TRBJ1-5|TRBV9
CASSPGTASNQPQHF
TGTGCCAGCAGCCCCGGGACAGCTAGCAATCAGCCCCAGCATTTT
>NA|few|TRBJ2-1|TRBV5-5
CASSLGLWSDEQFF
TGTGCCAGCAGCTTGGGTCTTTGGAGCGATGAGCAGTTCTTC
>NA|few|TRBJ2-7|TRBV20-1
CSAPTDNSYEQYF
TGCAGTGCTCCAACAGACAACTCCTACGAGCAGTACTTC
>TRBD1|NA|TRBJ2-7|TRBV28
CASLMGTGGYEQYF
TGTGCCAGCCTAATGGGGACAGGGGGCTACGAGCAGTACTTC
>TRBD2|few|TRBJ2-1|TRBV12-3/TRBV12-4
CASRGRLAAGYNEQFF
TGTGCCAGCAGGGGCAGACTAGCGGCCGGCTACAATGAGCAGTTCTTC
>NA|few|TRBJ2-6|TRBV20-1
CSASRGSGANVLTF
TGCAGTGCTAGTCGGGGCTCTGGGGCCAACGTCCTGACTTTC
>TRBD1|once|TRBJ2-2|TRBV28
CASNPDRVDGELFF
TGTGCCAGCAACCCGGACAGGGTGGACGGGGAGCTGTTTTTT
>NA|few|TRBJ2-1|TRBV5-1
CASSLGLRGEQFF
TGCGCCAGCAGCTTGGGACTTAGAGGGGAGCAGTTCTTC
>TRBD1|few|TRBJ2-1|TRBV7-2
CASSLVPGTGGNEQFF
TGTGCCAGCAGCTTAGTCCCCGGGACAGGGGGGAATGAGCAGTTCTTC
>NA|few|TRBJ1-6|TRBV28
CASGVGGPVSPLHF
TGTGCCAGCGGCGTCGGGGGACCGGTCTCACCCCTCCACTTT
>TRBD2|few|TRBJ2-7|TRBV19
CASLSGTYEQYF
TGTGCCAGCCTAAGCGGGACCTACGAGCAGTACTTC
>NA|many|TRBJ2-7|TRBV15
CATSSEMGEQYF
TGTGCCACCAGCTCTGAGATGGGCGAGCAGTACTTC
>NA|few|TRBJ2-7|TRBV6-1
CASSHWGSLLSYEQYF
TGTGCCAGCAGCCACTGGGGCAGCTTGCTCTCCTACGAGCAGTACTTC
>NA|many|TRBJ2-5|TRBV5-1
CASHRDQETQYF
TGCGCCAGCCACAGGGACCAAGAGACCCAGTACTTC
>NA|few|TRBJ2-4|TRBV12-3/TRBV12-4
CASSRIAKNIQYF
TGTGCCAGCTCCAGGATAGCCAAAAACATTCAGTACTTC
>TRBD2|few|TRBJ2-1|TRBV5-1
CASSSGLAGGVYNEQFF
TGCGCCAGCAGCTCCGGACTAGCGGGAGGTGTGTACAATGAGCAGTTCTTC
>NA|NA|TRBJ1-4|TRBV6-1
CASSEWELLGGNEKLFF
TGTGCCAGCAGTGAATGGGAGCTCCTCGGGGGTAATGAAAAACTGTTTTTT
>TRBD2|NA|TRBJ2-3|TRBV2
CASSAFGTSGTDTQYF
TGTGCCAGCAGCGCATTCGGGACTAGCGGCACAGATACGCAGTATTTT
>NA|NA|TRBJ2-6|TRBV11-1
CASSRREGQTSSGANVLTF
TGTGCCAGCAGCCGCCGCGAGGGGCAGACTAGCTCTGGGGCCAACGTCCTGACTTTC
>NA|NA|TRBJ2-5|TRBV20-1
CSARDEGRGKETQYF
TGCAGTGCTAGAGATGAGGGAAGGGGAAAAGAGACCCAGTACTTC
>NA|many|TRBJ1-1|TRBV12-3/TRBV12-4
CASSFGENTEAFF
TGTGCCAGCAGTTTCGGGGAGAACACTGAAGCTTTCTTT
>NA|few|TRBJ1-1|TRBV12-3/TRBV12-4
CASSFVGGGTEAFF
TGTGCCAGCAGTTTTGTTGGTGGGGGCACTGAAGCTTTCTTT
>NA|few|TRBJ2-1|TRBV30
CAWSIANYNEQFF
TGTGCCTGGAGTATTGCCAACTACAATGAGCAGTTCTTC
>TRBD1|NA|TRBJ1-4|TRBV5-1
CASSGRGKANEKLFF
TGCGCCAGCAGCGGCAGGGGGAAAGCTAATGAAAAACTGTTTTTT
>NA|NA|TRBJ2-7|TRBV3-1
CASSQYTGYEQYF
TGTGCCAGCAGCCAGTACACAGGGTACGAGCAGTACTTC
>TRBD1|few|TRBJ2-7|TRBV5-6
CASSYMTGRSSYEQYF
TGTGCCAGCAGCTATATGACAGGGAGAAGCTCCTACGAGCAGTACTTC
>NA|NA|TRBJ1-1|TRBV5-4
CASSAPGRLTEAFF
TGTGCCAGCAGCGCCCCCGGACGGCTCACTGAAGCTTTCTTT
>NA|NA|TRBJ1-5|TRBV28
CASRVGGYQPQHF
TGTGCCAGCAGGGTAGGGGGTTATCAGCCCCAGCATTTT
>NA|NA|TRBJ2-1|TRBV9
CASSVVAVAYNEQFF
TGTGCCAGCAGCGTAGTGGCGGTCGCCTACAATGAGCAGTTCTTC
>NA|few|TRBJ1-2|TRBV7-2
CASSPKGDVGYTF
TGTGCCAGCAGCCCGAAAGGAGATGTAGGCTACACCTTC
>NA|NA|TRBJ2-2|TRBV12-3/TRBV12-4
CASSLRFGELFF
TGTGCCAGCAGTTTACGTTTCGGGGAGCTGTTTTTT
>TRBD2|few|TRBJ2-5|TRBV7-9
CASSLDYTSGTIETQYF
TGTGCCAGCAGCTTGGACTACACTAGCGGGACTATAGAGACCCAGTACTTC